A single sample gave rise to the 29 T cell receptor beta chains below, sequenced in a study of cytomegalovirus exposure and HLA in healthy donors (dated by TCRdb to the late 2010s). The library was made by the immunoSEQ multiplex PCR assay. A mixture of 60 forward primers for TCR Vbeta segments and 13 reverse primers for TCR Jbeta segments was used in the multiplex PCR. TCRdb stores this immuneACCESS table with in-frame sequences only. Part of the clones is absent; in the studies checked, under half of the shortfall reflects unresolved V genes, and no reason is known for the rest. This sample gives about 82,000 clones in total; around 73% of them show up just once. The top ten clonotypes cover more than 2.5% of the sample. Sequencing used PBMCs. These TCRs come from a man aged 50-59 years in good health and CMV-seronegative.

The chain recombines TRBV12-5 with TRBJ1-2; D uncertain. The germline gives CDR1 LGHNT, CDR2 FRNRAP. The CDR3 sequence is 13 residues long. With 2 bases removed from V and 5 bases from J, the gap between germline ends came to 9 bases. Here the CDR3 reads CASGLLRGYGYTF. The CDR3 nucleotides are TGTGCTAGTGGTTTGCTGCGAGGGTATGGCTACACCTTC.

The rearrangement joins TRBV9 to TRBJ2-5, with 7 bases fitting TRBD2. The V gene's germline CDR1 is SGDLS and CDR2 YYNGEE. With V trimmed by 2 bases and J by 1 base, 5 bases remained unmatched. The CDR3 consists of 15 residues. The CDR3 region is CASSVWGGVQETQYF. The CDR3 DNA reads TGTGCCAGCAGCGTTTGGGGGGGTGTCCAAGAGACCCAGTACTTC.

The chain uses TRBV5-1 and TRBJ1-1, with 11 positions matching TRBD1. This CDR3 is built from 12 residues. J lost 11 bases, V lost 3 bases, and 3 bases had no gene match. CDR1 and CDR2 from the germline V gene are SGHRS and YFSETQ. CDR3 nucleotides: TGCGCCAGCAGCTCAGGACAGGGGGCTGCTTTCTTT. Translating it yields CASSSGQGAAFF.

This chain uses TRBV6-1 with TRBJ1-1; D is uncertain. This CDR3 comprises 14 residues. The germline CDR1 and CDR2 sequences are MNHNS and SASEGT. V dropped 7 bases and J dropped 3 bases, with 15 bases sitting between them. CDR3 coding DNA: TGTGCCAGCAAAGTAGACACCACGTACACTGAAGCTTTCTTT. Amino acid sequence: CASKVDTTYTEAFF.

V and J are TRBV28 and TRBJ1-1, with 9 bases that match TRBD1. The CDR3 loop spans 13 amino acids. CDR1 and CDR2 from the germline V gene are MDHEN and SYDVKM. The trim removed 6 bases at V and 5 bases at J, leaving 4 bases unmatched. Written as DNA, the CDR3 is TGTGCCAGCAGGGGGACAGGGCGGACTGAAGCTTTCTTT. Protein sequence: CASRGTGRTEAFF.

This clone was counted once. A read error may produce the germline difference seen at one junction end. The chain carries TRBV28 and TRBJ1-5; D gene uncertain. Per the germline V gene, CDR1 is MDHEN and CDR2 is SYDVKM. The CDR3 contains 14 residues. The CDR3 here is CATSTERSNQPQHF. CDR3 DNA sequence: TGTGCCACCAGTACAGAAAGGAGCAATCAGCCCCAGCATTTT.

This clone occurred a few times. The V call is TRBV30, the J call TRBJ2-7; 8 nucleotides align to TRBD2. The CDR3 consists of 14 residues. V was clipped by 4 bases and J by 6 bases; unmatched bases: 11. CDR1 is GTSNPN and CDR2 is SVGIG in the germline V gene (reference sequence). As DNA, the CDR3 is TGTGCCTGGACCCCAGCGGGGGTTTCTCGCGAGCAGTACTTC. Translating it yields CAWTPAGVSREQYF.

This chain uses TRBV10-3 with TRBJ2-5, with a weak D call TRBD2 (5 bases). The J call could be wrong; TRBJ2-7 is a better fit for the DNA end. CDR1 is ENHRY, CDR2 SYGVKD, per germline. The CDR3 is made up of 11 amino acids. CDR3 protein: CAISVGVEQYF. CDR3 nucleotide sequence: TGTGCCATCAGTGTGGGAGTCGAGCAGTACTTC.

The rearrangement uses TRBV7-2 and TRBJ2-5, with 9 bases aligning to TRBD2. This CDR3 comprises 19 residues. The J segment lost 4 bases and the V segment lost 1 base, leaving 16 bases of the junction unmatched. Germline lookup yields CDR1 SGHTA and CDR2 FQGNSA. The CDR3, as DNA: TGTGCCAGCAGCTTAGTGGTTGGCGGGGGGGAGGCCACCAGAGAGACCCAGTACTTC. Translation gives CASSLVVGGGEATRETQYF.

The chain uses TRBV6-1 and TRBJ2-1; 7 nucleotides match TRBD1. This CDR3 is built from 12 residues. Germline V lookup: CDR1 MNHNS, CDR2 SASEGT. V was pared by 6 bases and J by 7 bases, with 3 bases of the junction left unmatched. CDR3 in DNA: TGTGCCAGCAGGCTACAGGGGAATGAGCAGTTCTTC. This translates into CASRLQGNEQFF.

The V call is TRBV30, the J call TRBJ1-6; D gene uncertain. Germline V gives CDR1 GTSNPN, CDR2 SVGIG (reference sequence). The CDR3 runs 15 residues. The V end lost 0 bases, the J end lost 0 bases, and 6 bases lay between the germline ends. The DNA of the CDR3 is TGTGCCTGGAGTGTGGAGAGCTCCTATAATTCACCCCTCCACTTT. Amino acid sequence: CAWSVESSYNSPLHF.

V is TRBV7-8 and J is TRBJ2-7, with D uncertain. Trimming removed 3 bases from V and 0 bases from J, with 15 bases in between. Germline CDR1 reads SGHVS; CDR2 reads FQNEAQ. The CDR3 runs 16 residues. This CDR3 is CASSLQVGRSSYEQYF. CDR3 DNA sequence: TGTGCCAGCAGCTTGCAAGTGGGTCGGAGCTCCTACGAGCAGTACTTC.

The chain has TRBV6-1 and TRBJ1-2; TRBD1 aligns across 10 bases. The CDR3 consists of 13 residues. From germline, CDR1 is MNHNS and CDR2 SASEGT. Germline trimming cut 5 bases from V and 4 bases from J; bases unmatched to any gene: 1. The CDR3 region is CASSRDRGYGYTF. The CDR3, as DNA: TGTGCCAGCAGTCGGGACAGGGGCTATGGCTACACCTTC.

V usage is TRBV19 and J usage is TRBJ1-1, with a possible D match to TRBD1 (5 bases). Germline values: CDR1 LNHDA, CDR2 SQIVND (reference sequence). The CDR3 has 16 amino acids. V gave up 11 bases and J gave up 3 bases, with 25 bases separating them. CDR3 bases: TGTGCCGCTTCCAGGGCCGGGGGTTTGACGCACACTGAAGCTTTCTTT. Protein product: CAASRAGGLTHTEAFF.

The CDR3 DNA reads as TGCAGTGCGCCGAGAGGCAATGAGCAGTTCTTC. Its protein product is CSAPRGNEQFF. This rearrangement joins TRBV20-1 to TRBJ2-1; D is undetermined. The CDR3 is made up of 11 amino acids. Germline CDR1 DFQATT, CDR2 SNEGSKA (reference sequence). V was cut by 6 bases and J by 6 bases, with 9 bases left in between.

CDR3 protein: CASSERGMVRVANQPQHF. The CDR3 nucleotides read TGTGCCAGCAGTGAAAGGGGGATGGTCAGGGTGGCAAATCAGCCCCAGCATTTT. V and J are TRBV6-1 and TRBJ1-5, with TRBD1 as a possible D gene (6 bases). V was cut by 2 bases and J by 4 bases, with 21 bases left in between. From germline, CDR1 is MNHNS and CDR2 SASEGT. This CDR3 has 18 residues.

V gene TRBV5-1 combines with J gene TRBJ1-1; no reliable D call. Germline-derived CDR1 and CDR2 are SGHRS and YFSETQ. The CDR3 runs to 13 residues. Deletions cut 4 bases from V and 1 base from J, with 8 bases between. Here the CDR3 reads CASSPDSNTEAFF. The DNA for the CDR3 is TGCGCCAGCAGCCCAGATTCGAACACTGAAGCTTTCTTT.

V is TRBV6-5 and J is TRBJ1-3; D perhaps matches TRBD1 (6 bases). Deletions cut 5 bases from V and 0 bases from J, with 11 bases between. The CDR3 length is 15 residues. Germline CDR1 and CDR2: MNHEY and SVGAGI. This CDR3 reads CASSADRSSGNTIYF. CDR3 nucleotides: TGTGCCAGCAGTGCCGACAGGAGCTCTGGAAACACCATATATTTT.

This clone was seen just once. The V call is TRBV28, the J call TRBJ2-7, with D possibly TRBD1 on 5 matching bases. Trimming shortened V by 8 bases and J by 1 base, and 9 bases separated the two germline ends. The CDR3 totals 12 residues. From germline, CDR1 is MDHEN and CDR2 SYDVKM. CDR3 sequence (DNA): TGTGCCAGCCCAGGGTCGTCCTACGAGCAGTACTTC. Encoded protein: CASPGSSYEQYF.

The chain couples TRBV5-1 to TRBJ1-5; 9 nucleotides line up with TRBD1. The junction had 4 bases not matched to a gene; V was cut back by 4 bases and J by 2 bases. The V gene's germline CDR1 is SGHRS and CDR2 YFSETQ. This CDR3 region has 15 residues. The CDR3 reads CASSPTGGGNQPQHF. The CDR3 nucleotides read TGCGCCAGCAGCCCGACAGGGGGAGGCAATCAGCCCCAGCATTTT. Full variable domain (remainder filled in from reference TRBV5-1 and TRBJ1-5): KAGVTQTPRYLIKTRGQQVTLSCSPISGHRSVSWYQQTPGQGLQFLFEYFSETQRNKGNFPGRFSGRQFSNSRSEMNVSTLELGDSALYLCASSPTGGGNQPQHFGDGTRLSIL.

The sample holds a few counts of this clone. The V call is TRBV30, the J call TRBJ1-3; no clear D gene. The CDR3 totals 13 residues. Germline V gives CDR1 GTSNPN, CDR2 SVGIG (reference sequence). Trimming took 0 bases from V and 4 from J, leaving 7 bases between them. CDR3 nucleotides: TGTGCCTGGAGTGTATTCCTAGGAAACACCATATATTTT. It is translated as CAWSVFLGNTIYF. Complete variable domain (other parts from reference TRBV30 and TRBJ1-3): SQTIHQWPATLVQPVGSPLSLECTVEGTSNPNLYWYRQAAGRGLQLLFYSVGIGQISSEVPQNLSASRPQDRQFILSSKKLLLSDSGFYLCAWSVFLGNTIYFGEGSWLTVV.

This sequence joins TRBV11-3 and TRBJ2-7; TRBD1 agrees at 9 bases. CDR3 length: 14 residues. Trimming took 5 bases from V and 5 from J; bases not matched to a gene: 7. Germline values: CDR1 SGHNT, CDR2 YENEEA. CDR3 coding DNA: TGTGCCAGCAGCAGGACAGGGGTGTTGCACGAGCAGTACTTC. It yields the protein CASSRTGVLHEQYF.

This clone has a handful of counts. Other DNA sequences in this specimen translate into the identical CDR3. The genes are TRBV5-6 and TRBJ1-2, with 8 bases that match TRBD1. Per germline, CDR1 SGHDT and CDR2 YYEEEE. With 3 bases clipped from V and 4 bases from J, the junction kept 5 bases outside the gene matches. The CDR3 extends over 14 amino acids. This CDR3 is CASSSGTGGYGYTF. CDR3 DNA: TGTGCCAGCAGCTCAGGAACAGGGGGCTATGGCTACACCTTC.

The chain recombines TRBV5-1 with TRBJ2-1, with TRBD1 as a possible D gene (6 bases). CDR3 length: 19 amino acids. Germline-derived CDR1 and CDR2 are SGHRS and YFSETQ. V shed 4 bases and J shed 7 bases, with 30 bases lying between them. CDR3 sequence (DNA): TGCGCCAGCAGCCCCAGGGGCTTATCCGTCGACCTAGGGGATAATGAGCAGTTCTTC. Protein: CASSPRGLSVDLGDNEQFF.

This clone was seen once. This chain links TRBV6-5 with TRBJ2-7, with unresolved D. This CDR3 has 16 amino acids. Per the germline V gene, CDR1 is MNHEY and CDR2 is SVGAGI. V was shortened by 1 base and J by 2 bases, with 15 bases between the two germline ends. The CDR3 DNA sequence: TGTGCCAGCAGTTACTTCTCCGGGTCGAAGACCTACGAGCAGTACTTC. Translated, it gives CASSYFSGSKTYEQYF.

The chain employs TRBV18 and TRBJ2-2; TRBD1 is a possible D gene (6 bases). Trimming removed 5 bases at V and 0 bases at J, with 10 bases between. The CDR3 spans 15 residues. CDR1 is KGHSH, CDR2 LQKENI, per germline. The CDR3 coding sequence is TGTGCCAGCTCAACCGGGACAACGAACACCGGGGAGCTGTTTTTT. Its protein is CASSTGTTNTGELFF.

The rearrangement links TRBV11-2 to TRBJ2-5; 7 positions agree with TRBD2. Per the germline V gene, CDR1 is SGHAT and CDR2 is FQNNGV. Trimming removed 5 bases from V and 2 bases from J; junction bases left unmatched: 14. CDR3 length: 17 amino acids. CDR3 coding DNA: TGTGCCAGCAGCCAGGAGGGGTGGTGGGGGGGGCAAGAGACCCAGTACTTC. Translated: CASSQEGWWGGQETQYF.

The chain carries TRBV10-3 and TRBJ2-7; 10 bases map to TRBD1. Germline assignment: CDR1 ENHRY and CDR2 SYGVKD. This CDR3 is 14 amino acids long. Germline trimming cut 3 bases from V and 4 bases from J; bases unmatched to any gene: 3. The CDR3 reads CAISEGQGGYEQYF. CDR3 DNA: TGTGCCATCAGTGAAGGACAGGGGGGGTACGAGCAGTACTTC.

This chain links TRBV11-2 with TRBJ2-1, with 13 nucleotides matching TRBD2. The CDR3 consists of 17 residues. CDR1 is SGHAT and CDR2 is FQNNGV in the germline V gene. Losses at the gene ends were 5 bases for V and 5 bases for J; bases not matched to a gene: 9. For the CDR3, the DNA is TGTGCCAGCAGCCCGAGACTAGCGGGGGGCCCAAACAATGAGCAGTTCTTC. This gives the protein CASSPRLAGGPNNEQFF.